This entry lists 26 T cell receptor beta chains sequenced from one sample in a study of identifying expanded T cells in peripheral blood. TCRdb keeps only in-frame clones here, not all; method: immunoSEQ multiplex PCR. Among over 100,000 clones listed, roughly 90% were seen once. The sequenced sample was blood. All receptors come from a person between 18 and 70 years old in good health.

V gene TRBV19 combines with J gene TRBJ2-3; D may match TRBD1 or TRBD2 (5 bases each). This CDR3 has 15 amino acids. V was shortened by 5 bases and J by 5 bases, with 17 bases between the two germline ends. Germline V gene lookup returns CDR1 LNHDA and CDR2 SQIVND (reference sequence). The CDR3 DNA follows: TGTGCCAGTAGTCCTGAGGGACCCCGAGGAGATACGCAGTATTTT. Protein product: CASSPEGPRGDTQYF. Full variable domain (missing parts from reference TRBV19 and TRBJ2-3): DGGITQSPKYLFRKEGQNVTLSCEQNLNHDAMYWYRQDPGQGLRLIYYSQIVNDFQKGDIAEGYSVSREKKESFPLTVTSAQKNPTAFYLCASSPEGPRGDTQYFGPGTRLTVL.

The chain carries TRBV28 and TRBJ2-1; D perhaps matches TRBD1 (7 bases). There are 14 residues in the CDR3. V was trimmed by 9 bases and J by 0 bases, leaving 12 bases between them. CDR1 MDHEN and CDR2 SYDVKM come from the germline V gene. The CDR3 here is CASNRGLSYNEQFF. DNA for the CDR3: TGTGCCAGTAACAGGGGACTCTCCTACAATGAGCAGTTCTTC. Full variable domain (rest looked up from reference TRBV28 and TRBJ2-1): DVKVTQSSRYLVKRTGEKVFLECVQDMDHENMFWYRQDPGLGLRLIYFSYDVKMKEKGDIPEGYSVSREKKERFSLILESASTNQTSMYLCASNRGLSYNEQFFGPGTRLTVL.

The DNA for the CDR3 is TGTGCCAGCAGCCCGAAGGGACTGAAGAACACTGAAGCTTTCTTT. This sequence encodes CASSPKGLKNTEAFF. The V and J genes are TRBV9 and TRBJ1-1, with D perhaps matching TRBD1 (5 bases). Trimming pared 4 bases from V and 1 base from J, leaving 14 bases between. The CDR3 loop spans 15 amino acids. Germline assignment: CDR1 SGDLS and CDR2 YYNGEE. Full variable domain (remainder filled in from reference TRBV9 and TRBJ1-1): DSGVTQTPKHLITATGQRVTLRCSPRSGDLSVYWYQQSLDQGLQFLIQYYNGEERAKGNILERFSAQQFPDLHSELNLSSLELGDSALYFCASSPKGLKNTEAFFGQGTRLTVV.

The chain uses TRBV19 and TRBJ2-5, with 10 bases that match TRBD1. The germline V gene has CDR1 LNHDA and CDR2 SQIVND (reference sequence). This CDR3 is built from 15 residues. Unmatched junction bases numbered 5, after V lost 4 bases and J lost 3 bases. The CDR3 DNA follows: TGTGCCAGTAGTAAGACAGGGGGCTTGAAAGAGACCCAGTACTTC. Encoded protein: CASSKTGGLKETQYF.

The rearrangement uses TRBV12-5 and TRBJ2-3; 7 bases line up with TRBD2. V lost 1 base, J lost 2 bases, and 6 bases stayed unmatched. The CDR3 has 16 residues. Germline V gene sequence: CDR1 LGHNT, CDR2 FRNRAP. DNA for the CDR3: TGTGCTAGTGGTTTGGGCGGGAGCCCCCCCACAGATACGCAGTATTTT. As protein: CASGLGGSPPTDTQYF.

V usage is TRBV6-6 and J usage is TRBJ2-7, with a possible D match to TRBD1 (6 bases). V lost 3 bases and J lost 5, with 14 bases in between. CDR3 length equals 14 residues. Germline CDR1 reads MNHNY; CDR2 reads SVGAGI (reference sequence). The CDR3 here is CASSYQGLGDEQYF. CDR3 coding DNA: TGTGCCAGCAGTTATCAGGGGCTCGGGGACGAGCAGTACTTC.

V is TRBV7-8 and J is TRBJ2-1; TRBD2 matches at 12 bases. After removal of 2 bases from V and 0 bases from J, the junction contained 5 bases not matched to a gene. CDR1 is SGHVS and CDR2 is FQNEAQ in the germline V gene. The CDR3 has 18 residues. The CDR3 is CASSLMLAGGSSYNEQFF. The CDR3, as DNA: TGTGCCAGCAGCTTAATGCTAGCGGGAGGGAGCTCCTACAATGAGCAGTTCTTC.

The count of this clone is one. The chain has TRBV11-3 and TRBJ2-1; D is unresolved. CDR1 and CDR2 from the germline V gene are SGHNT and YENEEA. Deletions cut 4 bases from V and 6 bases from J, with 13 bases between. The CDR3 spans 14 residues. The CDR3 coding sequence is TGTGCCAGCAGCTCACCCGTGGATGTCAATGAGCAGTTCTTC. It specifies CASSSPVDVNEQFF.

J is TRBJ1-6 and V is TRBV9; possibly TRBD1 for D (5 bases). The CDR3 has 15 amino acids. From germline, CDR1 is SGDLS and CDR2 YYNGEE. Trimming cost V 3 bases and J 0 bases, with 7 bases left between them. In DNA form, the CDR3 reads TGTGCCAGCAGCGGAACAGGCTCCTATAATTCACCCCTCCACTTT. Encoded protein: CASSGTGSYNSPLHF.

In DNA form, the CDR3 reads TGTGCCAGCAGTTTCCGCACAGACTCCTACGAGCAGTACTTC. As protein: CASSFRTDSYEQYF. The rearrangement joins TRBV27 to TRBJ2-7; D is unclear. CDR1 is MNHEY and CDR2 is SMNVEV in the germline V gene (reference sequence). V lost 3 bases, J lost 0 bases, and 9 bases lay in between. This CDR3 has 14 amino acids.

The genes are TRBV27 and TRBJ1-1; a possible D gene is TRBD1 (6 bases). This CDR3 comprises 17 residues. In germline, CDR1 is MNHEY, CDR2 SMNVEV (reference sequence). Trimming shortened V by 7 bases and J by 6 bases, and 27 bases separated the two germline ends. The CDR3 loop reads CASTPSGAGPGWAEAFF. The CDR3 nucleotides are TGTGCCAGCACGCCGTCGGGGGCAGGACCCGGTTGGGCTGAAGCTTTCTTT.

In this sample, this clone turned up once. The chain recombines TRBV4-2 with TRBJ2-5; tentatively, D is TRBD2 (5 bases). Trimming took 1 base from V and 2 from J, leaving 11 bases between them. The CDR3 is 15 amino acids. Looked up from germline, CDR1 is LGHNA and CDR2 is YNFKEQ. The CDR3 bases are TGTGCCAGCAGCCAAGGTATCCGGGGACAAGAGACCCAGTACTTC. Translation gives CASSQGIRGQETQYF.

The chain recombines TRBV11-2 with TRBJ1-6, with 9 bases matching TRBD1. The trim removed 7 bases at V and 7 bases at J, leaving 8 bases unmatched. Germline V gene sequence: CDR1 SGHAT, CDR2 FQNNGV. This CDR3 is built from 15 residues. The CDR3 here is CASNLGTGPNSPLHF. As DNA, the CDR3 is TGTGCCAGCAACCTCGGGACAGGGCCGAATTCACCCCTCCACTTT.

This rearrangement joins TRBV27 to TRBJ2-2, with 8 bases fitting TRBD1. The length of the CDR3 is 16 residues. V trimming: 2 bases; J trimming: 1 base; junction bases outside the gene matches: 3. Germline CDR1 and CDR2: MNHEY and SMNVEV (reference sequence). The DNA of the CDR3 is TGTGCCAGCAGTTTAAGAGGGACAGGGAACACCGGGGAGCTGTTTTTT. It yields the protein CASSLRGTGNTGELFF.

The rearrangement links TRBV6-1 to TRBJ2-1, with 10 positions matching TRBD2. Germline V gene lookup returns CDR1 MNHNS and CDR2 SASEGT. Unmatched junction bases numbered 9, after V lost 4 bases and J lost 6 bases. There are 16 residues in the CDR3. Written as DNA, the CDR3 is TGTGCCAGCAGTGGACGAGCGGGGGGGCCCGGCAATGAGCAGTTCTTC. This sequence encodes CASSGRAGGPGNEQFF.

The CDR3 sequence is CASSHERGGYTF. As DNA, the CDR3 is TGCGCCAGCAGCCACGAGCGGGGAGGCTACACCTTC. This chain joins TRBV5-1 and TRBJ1-2; D not resolved. This CDR3 spans 12 amino acids. With 4 bases removed from V and 8 bases from J, the gap between germline ends came to 12 bases. Germline V gives CDR1 SGHRS, CDR2 YFSETQ.

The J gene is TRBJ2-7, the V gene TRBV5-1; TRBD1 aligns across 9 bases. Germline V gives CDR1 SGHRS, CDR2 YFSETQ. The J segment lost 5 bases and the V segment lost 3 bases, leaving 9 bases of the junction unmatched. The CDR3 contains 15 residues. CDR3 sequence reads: CASSSAGTGSHEQYF. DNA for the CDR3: TGCGCCAGCAGCTCGGCCGGGACAGGGAGCCACGAGCAGTACTTC.

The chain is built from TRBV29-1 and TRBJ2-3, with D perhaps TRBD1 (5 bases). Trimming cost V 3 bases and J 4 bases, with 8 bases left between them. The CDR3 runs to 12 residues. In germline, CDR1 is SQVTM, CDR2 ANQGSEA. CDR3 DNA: TGCAGCGTTGATGCAGGGTCAGATACGCAGTATTTT. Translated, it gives CSVDAGSDTQYF.

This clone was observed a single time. The chain's CDR3 is CASSQTGISNQPQHF. In nucleotides, the CDR3 is TGTGCCAGCAGCCAGACAGGGATTAGCAATCAGCCCCAGCATTTT. The chain employs TRBV7-2 and TRBJ1-5, with TRBD1 matching 7 bases. This CDR3 is built from 15 residues. The V gene end was trimmed by 5 bases and the J gene end by 0 bases; junction bases not matched to a gene: 4. Germline V gives CDR1 SGHTA, CDR2 FQGNSA.

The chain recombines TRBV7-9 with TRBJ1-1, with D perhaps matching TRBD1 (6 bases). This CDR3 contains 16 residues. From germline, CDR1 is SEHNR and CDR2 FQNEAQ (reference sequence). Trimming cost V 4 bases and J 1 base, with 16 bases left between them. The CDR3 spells CASSYKPGHPNTEAFF. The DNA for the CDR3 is TGTGCCAGCAGCTACAAACCGGGACACCCGAACACTGAAGCTTTCTTT.

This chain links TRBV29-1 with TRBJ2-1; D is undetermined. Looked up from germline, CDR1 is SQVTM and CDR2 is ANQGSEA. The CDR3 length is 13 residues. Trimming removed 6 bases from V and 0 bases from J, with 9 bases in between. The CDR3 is CSVRSSSYNEQFF. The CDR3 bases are TGCAGCGTGAGGAGTAGCTCCTACAATGAGCAGTTCTTC.

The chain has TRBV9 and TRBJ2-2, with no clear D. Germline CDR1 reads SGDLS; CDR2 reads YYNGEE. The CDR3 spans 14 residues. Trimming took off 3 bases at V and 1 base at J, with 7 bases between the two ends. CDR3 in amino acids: CASSAPLNTGELFF. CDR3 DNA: TGTGCCAGCAGCGCCCCCCTGAACACCGGGGAGCTGTTTTTT.

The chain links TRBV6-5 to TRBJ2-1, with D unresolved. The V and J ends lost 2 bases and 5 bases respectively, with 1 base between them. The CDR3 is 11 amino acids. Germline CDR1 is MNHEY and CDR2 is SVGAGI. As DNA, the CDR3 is TGTGCCAGCAGTTACAACAATGAGCAGTTCTTC. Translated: CASSYNNEQFF.

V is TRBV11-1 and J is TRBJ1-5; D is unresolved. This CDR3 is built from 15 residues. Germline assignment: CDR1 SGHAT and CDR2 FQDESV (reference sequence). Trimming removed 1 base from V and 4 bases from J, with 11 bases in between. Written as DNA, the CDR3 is TGTGCCAGCAGCTTAGATGGGCAGAAAAATCAGCCCCAGCATTTT. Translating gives CASSLDGQKNQPQHF.

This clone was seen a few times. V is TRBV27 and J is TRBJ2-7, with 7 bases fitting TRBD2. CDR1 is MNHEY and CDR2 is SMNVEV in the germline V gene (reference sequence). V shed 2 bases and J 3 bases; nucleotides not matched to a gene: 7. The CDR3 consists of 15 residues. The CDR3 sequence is CASSLAAGMGYEQYF. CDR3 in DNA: TGTGCCAGCAGTTTAGCAGCGGGGATGGGCTACGAGCAGTACTTC.

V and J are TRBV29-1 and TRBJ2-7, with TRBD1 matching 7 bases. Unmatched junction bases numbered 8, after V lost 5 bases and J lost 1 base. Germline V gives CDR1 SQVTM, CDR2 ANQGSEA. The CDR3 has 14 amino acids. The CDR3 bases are TGCAGCGTTAGGTCTAGGGGGCTTTCCTACGAGCAGTACTTC. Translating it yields CSVRSRGLSYEQYF.